The 22 T cell receptor beta chains below come from one sample, sequenced in a study of CD8+ T cells in alopecia areata. Extracted RNA was reverse transcribed into cDNA, the sequencing template. Profiling relied on immunoSEQ multiplex PCR, and the TCRdb table lists in-frame clones only, not all of them. The sample lists about 200,000 clones, around three fifths seen once, with around 5.1% in the top ten. Sequenced input: CD8+ T cells sorted from blood. The source of these receptors is a human donor in good health.

This clone was seen many times. The rearrangement links TRBV7-9 to TRBJ2-1, with D tentatively TRBD2 (7 bases). Germline CDR1 reads SEHNR; CDR2 reads FQNEAQ (reference sequence). The CDR3 covers 16 residues. V lost 0 bases and J lost 6, with 15 bases in between. The CDR3 sequence is CASSLAAGQGRNEQFF. CDR3 nucleotides: TGTGCCAGCAGCTTAGCAGCGGGGCAGGGGCGCAATGAGCAGTTCTTC.

This chain connects TRBV6-1 to TRBJ1-5, with D perhaps TRBD1 (5 bases). Trimming removed 10 bases from V and 3 bases from J, with 16 bases in between. From germline, CDR1 is MNHNS and CDR2 SASEGT. The length of the CDR3 is 14 residues. As DNA, the CDR3 is TGTGCCACATCCATTACAGGTTACAATCAGCCCCAGCATTTT. Its translation: CATSITGYNQPQHF.

The chain links TRBV2 to TRBJ1-1; D perhaps matches TRBD1 (5 bases). Germline assignment: CDR1 SNHLY and CDR2 FYNNEI. CDR3 size: 15 residues. Trimming removed 1 base from V and 2 bases from J, with 11 bases in between. The CDR3: CASSEGQGLNTEAFF. In DNA, the CDR3 is TGTGCCAGCAGTGAAGGCCAGGGCCTAAACACTGAAGCTTTCTTT.

The chain employs TRBV18 and TRBJ1-2, with 8 bases identical to TRBD1. The germline CDR1 and CDR2 sequences are KGHSH and LQKENI. This CDR3 region has 16 residues. Trimming at V came to 6 bases and at J to 6 bases, leaving 15 bases not matched to a gene. Written as DNA, the CDR3 is TGTGCCAGCTCTGGCAGGGGGCGCCTCGGGGTAGATGGCTACACCTTC. It specifies CASSGRGRLGVDGYTF. The full variable domain, its missing parts supplied by reference TRBV18 and TRBJ1-2, is NAGVMQNPRHLVRRRGQEARLRCSPMKGHSHVYWYRQLPEEGLKFMVYLQKENIIDESGMPKERFSAEFPKEGPSILRIQQVVRGDSAAYFCASSGRGRLGVDGYTFGSGTRLTVV.

This clone has a handful of counts. The chain recombines TRBV13 with TRBJ2-3; D remains unclear. Germline V CDR1 and CDR2: PRHDT, FYEKMQ (reference sequence). This CDR3 is 16 amino acids long. Trimming removed 5 bases from V and 0 bases from J, with 15 bases in between. Here the CDR3 reads CASSPLMPDSTDTQYF. The DNA for the CDR3 is TGTGCCAGCAGCCCTCTAATGCCAGATAGCACAGATACGCAGTATTTT.

This clone was observed a handful of times. This chain links TRBV7-6 with TRBJ2-7; D is possibly TRBD2 (6 bases). This CDR3 comprises 13 residues. V gave up 5 bases and J gave up 6 bases, with 14 bases separating them. Germline loops: CDR1 SGHVS, CDR2 FNYEAQ. Written as DNA, the CDR3 is TGTGCCAGCAGCCCGGGGACTGTGATCGAGCAGTACTTC. It yields the protein CASSPGTVIEQYF.

This clone showed up just a few times. This chain connects TRBV27 to TRBJ2-7; possibly TRBD1 for D (6 bases). The V gene's germline CDR1 is MNHEY and CDR2 SMNVEV (reference sequence). The V and J ends lost 6 bases and 7 bases respectively, with 16 bases between them. The CDR3 totals 13 residues. DNA of the CDR3: TGTGCCAGCAGCGGGACAACCAGACTGGAGCAGTACTTC. Amino acid sequence: CASSGTTRLEQYF.

The V and J genes are TRBV5-6 and TRBJ1-2, with a tentative D call TRBD1 (6 bases). V lost 7 bases to trimming and J lost 6 bases, with 16 bases between them. Germline V gene lookup returns CDR1 SGHDT and CDR2 YYEEEE. The CDR3 has 13 amino acids. The CDR3 loop reads CASGRGGRNGYTF. The CDR3 nucleotides are TGTGCCAGCGGCCGAGGGGGGAGGAATGGCTACACCTTC.

The rearrangement links TRBV11-2 to TRBJ2-3, with 7 bases fitting TRBD1. Germline loops: CDR1 SGHAT, CDR2 FQNNGV. This CDR3 is built from 16 residues. V shed 7 bases, J shed 4 bases, and the junction held 14 bases outside the gene matches. The CDR3 nucleotides read TGTGCCAGCACCCTGCTCCAAGGGGGCTCCCCAGATACGCAGTATTTT. Residues: CASTLLQGGSPDTQYF.

The CDR3 DNA reads TGTGCCAGCAGTTACTCGGATCGGAGCACAGATACGCAGTATTTT. It translates to CASSYSDRSTDTQYF. The chain is built from TRBV6-5 and TRBJ2-3, with D hard to call. The length of the CDR3 is 15 residues. The germline V gene has CDR1 MNHEY and CDR2 SVGAGI. V was clipped by 0 bases and J by 0 bases, with 7 bases between them.

This clone has just a few counts. The rearrangement joins TRBV29-1 to TRBJ2-1; D gene unclear. V gave up 2 bases and J gave up 2 bases, with 7 bases separating them. There are 13 residues in the CDR3. CDR1 and CDR2 (germline): SQVTM, ANQGSEA. The CDR3 DNA reads as TGCAGCGTTGAAAGCATTACCTACAATGAGCAGTTCTTC. It is translated as CSVESITYNEQFF.

This clone has a single count. The rearrangement links TRBV2 to TRBJ1-5, with D hard to call. The V end was cut by 6 bases, the J end by 0 bases, with 9 bases between. The CDR3 loop spans 14 amino acids. Germline-derived CDR1 and CDR2 are SNHLY and FYNNEI. The CDR3 DNA reads TGTGCCAGCAGCCCATTTTATAGCAATCAGCCCCAGCATTTT. This sequence encodes CASSPFYSNQPQHF.

This rearrangement joins TRBV5-1 to TRBJ2-1, with D possibly called TRBD1 or TRBD2 (5 bases each). Germline CDR1 is SGHRS and CDR2 is YFSETQ. The CDR3 covers 16 residues. V gave up 4 bases and J gave up 4 bases, with 18 bases separating them. The CDR3 coding sequence is TGCGCCAGCAGCCCAAGCAGGGACCTGGAGTACAATGAGCAGTTCTTC. It yields the protein CASSPSRDLEYNEQFF.

This clone appeared a few times. The rearrangement links TRBV5-6 to TRBJ2-2; D is uncertain. The CDR3 length is 11 residues. Germline V CDR1 and CDR2: SGHDT, YYEEEE. V lost 2 bases, J lost 7 bases, and 3 bases lay in between. CDR3 coding DNA: TGTGCCAGCAGCTTTGGCGGGGAGCTGTTTTTT. It codes for CASSFGGELFF.

V and J are TRBV29-1 and TRBJ2-3; D ambiguous. The germline CDR1 and CDR2 sequences are SQVTM and ANQGSEA. The CDR3 covers 11 residues. The V and J ends lost 5 bases and 8 bases respectively, with 11 bases between them. Here the CDR3 DNA reads TGCAGCGTTCGGCTAGAAGCTACGCAGTATTTT. Protein: CSVRLEATQYF.

The genes are TRBV5-1 and TRBJ1-1; 10 nucleotides agree with TRBD1. The CDR3 extends over 14 amino acids. The trim removed 7 bases at V and 7 bases at J, leaving 10 bases unmatched. CDR1 and CDR2 from the germline V gene are SGHRS and YFSETQ. The CDR3 DNA is TGCGCCAGCTCCCCAGGGACAGGGGTGATTGAAGCTTTCTTT. Encoded protein: CASSPGTGVIEAFF.

The rearrangement joins TRBV7-9 to TRBJ2-7; a possible D gene is TRBD2 (7 bases). Trimming took off 3 bases at V and 6 bases at J, with 18 bases between the two ends. CDR1 is SEHNR, CDR2 FQNEAQ, per germline (reference sequence). The CDR3 consists of 15 residues. The CDR3 DNA sequence: TGTGCCAGCAGCTTCAGAGGGGGGGCCTTTCGCGAGCAGTACTTC. It is translated as CASSFRGGAFREQYF.

This chain links TRBV28 with TRBJ2-5, with D maybe TRBD2 (6 bases). Trimming stripped 5 bases from V and 5 bases from J, with 27 bases between. Germline values: CDR1 MDHEN, CDR2 SYDVKM. This CDR3 comprises 18 residues. The CDR3 DNA sequence: TGTGCCAGCAGTCCCCCCGCTGCGGGGACCCGACGGTGGGAGACCCAGTACTTC. Protein: CASSPPAAGTRRWETQYF. The complete variable domain, with remaining parts taken from reference TRBV28 and TRBJ2-5, reads DVKVTQSSRYLVKRTGEKVFLECVQDMDHENMFWYRQDPGLGLRLIYFSYDVKMKEKGDIPEGYSVSREKKERFSLILESASTNQTSMYLCASSPPAAGTRRWETQYFGPGTRLLVL.

This clone has only a few counts. V gene TRBV10-3 combines with J gene TRBJ2-6; D ambiguous. The CDR3 length is 14 residues. V lost 6 bases and J lost 1, with 7 bases in between. Looked up from germline, CDR1 is ENHRY and CDR2 is SYGVKD. CDR3 loop: CAISSESGANVLTF. CDR3 sequence (DNA): TGTGCCATCAGCTCTGAGTCTGGGGCCAACGTCCTGACTTTC.

The rearrangement uses TRBV29-1 and TRBJ2-7; TRBD1 aligns across 7 bases. This CDR3 spans 14 amino acids. CDR1 and CDR2 (germline): SQVTM, ANQGSEA. The V and J ends lost 4 bases and 3 bases, in that order; junction bases with no gene match: 9. The CDR3 is CSVGLGTVDYEQYF. In nucleotides, the CDR3 is TGCAGCGTTGGCCTTGGGACAGTAGACTACGAGCAGTACTTC.

The CDR3 DNA sequence: TGTGCCAGCAGAGCGGGGGCCTCCTACAATGAGCAGTTCTTC. It codes for CASRAGASYNEQFF. The chain is built from TRBV25-1 and TRBJ2-1; 8 positions match TRBD2. Trimming took 6 bases from V and 0 from J; bases not matched to a gene: 1. The germline gives CDR1 MGHDK, CDR2 SYGVNS. CDR3 size: 14 residues.

This clone was counted ten times or more. The chain combines TRBV2 with TRBJ2-3, with TRBD2 identical over 16 bases. The CDR3 loop spans 17 amino acids. Germline loops: CDR1 SNHLY, CDR2 FYNNEI. J was trimmed by 4 bases and V by 10 bases; bases with no gene match: 11. Here the CDR3 DNA reads TGTGCCATATTCCTCGGGACTAGCGGGGGGGCCGCAGATACGCAGTATTTT. It yields the protein CAIFLGTSGGAADTQYF.